The 9 T cell receptor beta chains below were found in one sample sequenced in a study of shared clonotypes between healthy human individuals. The data were produced by immunoSEQ multiplex PCR, yet TCRdb's version contains in-frame clones alone and is incomplete. The table shows approximately 2,300,000 clones, with about 90% occurring only once. Sequenced sample: naive CD4+ T cells from PBMCs. Sample subset: CD45RA+ positively selected. The receptors were gathered from a man younger than 30 in good health. Some clones in this sample may be carry-over from other donors' samples.

The chain recombines TRBV27 with TRBJ1-1; 7 bases fit TRBD1. After removal of 6 bases from V and 3 bases from J, the junction contained 19 bases not matched to a gene. CDR1 is MNHEY, CDR2 SMNVEV, per germline (reference sequence). The CDR3 contains 18 residues. CDR3 protein: CASRPYRGLLPSDTEAFF. CDR3 nucleotides: TGTGCCAGCAGACCTTACAGGGGTCTTCTTCCTTCGGACACTGAAGCTTTCTTT.

This chain uses TRBV6-5 with TRBJ1-3, with 8 nucleotides matching TRBD1. Per germline, CDR1 MNHEY and CDR2 SVGAGI. The CDR3 is 14 amino acids. After removal of 6 bases from V and 5 bases from J, the junction contained 6 bases not matched to a gene. Written as DNA, the CDR3 is TGTGCCAGCAGGGCCCGGGACAGGAGAAACACCATATATTTT. Its translation: CASRARDRRNTIYF.

This chain uses TRBV4-1 with TRBJ2-7; D gene uncertain. The CDR3 has 11 amino acids. Germline-derived CDR1 and CDR2 are MGHRA and YSYEKL. V was shortened by 1 base and J by 5 bases, with 3 bases between the two germline ends. The CDR3 nucleotides are TGCGCCAGCAGCCAAGTTGACGAGCAGTACTTC. Translating gives CASSQVDEQYF.

This clone came up a few times. The chain uses TRBV19 and TRBJ1-5, with D maybe TRBD1 (6 bases). The V gene lost 5 bases and the J gene lost 1 base, with 18 bases spanning the gap. The CDR3 has 17 residues. The germline CDR1 and CDR2 sequences are LNHDA and SQIVND (reference sequence). The CDR3 DNA sequence: TGTGCCAGTAGTCTCGAAAGTGGCAGGGGCAGCAATCAGCCCCAGCATTTT. The encoded protein is CASSLESGRGSNQPQHF.

The V gene is TRBV10-3, the J gene TRBJ2-7; perhaps TRBD1 as D (6 bases). This CDR3 contains 12 residues. The germline V and J ends were trimmed by 9 bases and 2 bases, with 11 bases remaining between them. The V gene's germline CDR1 is ENHRY and CDR2 SYGVKD. For the CDR3, the DNA is TGTGCCATTTGGGACACCACCTACGAGCAGTACTTC. This gives the protein CAIWDTTYEQYF.

Turning to this clone: Other DNA sequences of this sample code for an identical CDR3. The chain links TRBV18 to TRBJ2-5; D not certain. V was clipped by 2 bases and J by 4 bases, with 5 bases between them. CDR3 length: 12 amino acids. Germline V gene sequence: CDR1 KGHSH, CDR2 LQKENI. The CDR3 loop is CASSPRRETQYF. Here the CDR3 DNA reads TGTGCCAGCTCACCAAGGCGAGAGACCCAGTACTTC. Complete variable domain (other parts from reference TRBV18 and TRBJ2-5): NAGVMQNPRHLVRRRGQEARLRCSPMKGHSHVYWYRQLPEEGLKFMVYLQKENIIDESGMPKERFSAEFPKEGPSILRIQQVVRGDSAAYFCASSPRRETQYFGPGTRLLVL.

To note about this clone: Different DNA sequences within this sample yield the same CDR3. This rearrangement joins TRBV28 to TRBJ1-5; D ambiguous. The germline gives CDR1 MDHEN, CDR2 SYDVKM. Trimming removed 7 bases at V and 6 bases at J, with 10 bases between. The CDR3 totals 12 residues. The CDR3 DNA follows: TGTGCCAGCACCCTTTTGGGTCAGCCCCAGCATTTT. This gives the protein CASTLLGQPQHF. The entire variable domain, with the rest obtained from reference TRBV28 and TRBJ1-5, is as follows: DVKVTQSSRYLVKRTGEKVFLECVQDMDHENMFWYRQDPGLGLRLIYFSYDVKMKEKGDIPEGYSVSREKKERFSLILESASTNQTSMYLCASTLLGQPQHFGDGTRLSIL.

This rearrangement joins TRBV5-1 to TRBJ1-2, with D possibly matching TRBD1 (5 bases). V lost 9 bases and J lost 5, with 17 bases in between. The CDR3 runs 13 residues. Per germline, CDR1 SGHRS and CDR2 YFSETQ. CDR3 protein: CAILLGLRYGYTF. The CDR3 coding sequence is TGCGCCATCCTCCTGGGACTGCGGTATGGCTACACCTTC.

The V call is TRBV5-1, the J call TRBJ2-1; D unclear. V was shortened by 2 bases and J by 4 bases, with 10 bases between the two germline ends. Looked up from germline, CDR1 is SGHRS and CDR2 is YFSETQ. This CDR3 is built from 14 residues. CDR3 sequence (DNA): TGCGCCAGCAGCTTACTAACTTCTTACAATGAGCAGTTCTTC. Amino acids: CASSLLTSYNEQFF. Drawing the rest from reference TRBV5-1 and TRBJ2-1, the complete variable domain is KAGVTQTPRYLIKTRGQQVTLSCSPISGHRSVSWYQQTPGQGLQFLFEYFSETQRNKGNFPGRFSGRQFSNSRSEMNVSTLELGDSALYLCASSLLTSYNEQFFGPGTRLTVL.